This TCR beta chain was recorded in a study of metastatic and nonmetastatic thyroid tumors. Study outcomes and limitations: It was reported that TCR beta diversity was significantly higher in malignant thyroid tumors than benign nodules, in blood and tumor.

Thyroid surgery took place with no prior treatment in any patient. MiXCR reprocessed the PCR reads for TCRdb. In the table there are around 8,100 clones, roughly 23% of which are singletons. This clone was detected only a few times. What it binds is unknown. This receptor was obtained from a female donor with papillary thyroid cancer or a benign thyroid nodule (not recorded which). Some clones in this sample may be carry-over from other donors' samples. Sequenced sample: tumor tissue.

Here the CDR3 DNA reads TGTGCCAGTAGCTCCGGGACACCCTACGAGCAGTACTTC. Its protein is CASSSGTPYEQYF. The J gene is TRBJ2-7, the V gene TRBV19; D is perhaps TRBD1 (6 bases). V gave up 6 bases and J gave up 2 bases, with 11 bases separating them. Germline CDR1 LNHDA, CDR2 SQIVND (reference sequence). The CDR3 spans 13 residues.